This passage covers 28 T cell receptor beta chains from one sample sequenced in a study of T cell repertoires in cytomegalovirus infection. TCRdb called the reads again in MiXCR, with one record for every CDR3 protein. The sample yields about 530,000 distinct CDR3 sequences, about a quarter seen once. Material: PBMCs. These receptors all come from a human donor in good health (CMV status not recorded). Some clones in this sample may be carry-over from other donors' samples.

This clonotype was found a few times. V and J are TRBV12-3 or TRBV12-4 and TRBJ1-5; D may be TRBD1 (5 bases). The CDR3 extends over 14 amino acids. V was shortened by 0 bases and J by 4 bases, with 7 bases between the two germline ends. CDR3 DNA sequence: TGTGCCAGCAGTTTAGCGAGGACAAATCAGCCCCAGCATTTT. It is translated as CASSLARTNQPQHF.

The V call is TRBV5-6, the J call TRBJ2-7, with 7 bases identical to TRBD2. The V and J ends lost 4 bases and 1 base, in that order; junction bases with no gene match: 8. Germline-derived CDR1 and CDR2 are SGHDT and YYEEEE. The CDR3 runs to 15 residues. CDR3 coding DNA: TGTGCCAGCAGCGACGGACTAGATTTGTCCTACGAGCAGTACTTC. This gives the protein CASSDGLDLSYEQYF.

The J gene is TRBJ2-7, the V gene TRBV19; weak D call: TRBD2 (5 bases). Trimming left V 4 bases short and J 1 base short, with 11 bases between. The CDR3 extends over 14 amino acids. Germline CDR1 is LNHDA and CDR2 is SQIVND (reference sequence). CDR3 DNA: TGTGCCAGTAGTAAGGGAGCGGAGTCCTACGAGCAGTACGTC. As protein: CASSKGAESYEQYV.

CDR3 loop: CARQGKVLGDTQYF. The CDR3 nucleotides are TGTGCCAGGCAAGGGAAAGTATTGGGAGATACGCAGTATTTT. This sequence joins TRBV2 and TRBJ2-3; D unclear. This CDR3 spans 14 amino acids. The V end was cut by 9 bases, the J end by 5 bases, with 18 bases between. CDR1 SNHLY and CDR2 FYNNEI come from the germline V gene.

Written as DNA, the CDR3 is TGTGCCAGCAGTGGTCCGGGATTTGGTGGCTACACCTTC. It is translated as CASSGPGFGGYTF. This chain connects TRBV6-5 to TRBJ1-2, with unresolved D. The CDR3 loop spans 13 amino acids. The germline V gene encodes CDR1 MNHEY and CDR2 SVGAGI. Trimming removed 5 bases from V and 7 bases from J, with 14 bases in between.

The chain couples TRBV6-1 to TRBJ1-5; D is ambiguous. Germline loops: CDR1 MNHNS, CDR2 SASEGT. Trimming shortened V by 2 bases and J by 3 bases, and 11 bases separated the two germline ends. This CDR3 spans 15 amino acids. In nucleotides, the CDR3 is TGTGCCAGCAGTGAACGTCCGGCCCCCAATCAGCCCCAGCATTTT. Encoded protein: CASSERPAPNQPQHF.

The chain uses TRBV27 and TRBJ2-7; D remains ambiguous. In germline, CDR1 is MNHEY, CDR2 SMNVEV (reference sequence). Trimming shortened V by 3 bases and J by 0 bases, and 9 bases separated the two germline ends. The CDR3 spans 14 residues. In nucleotides, the CDR3 is TGTGCCAGCAGTTTCCTGGTAAGCTCCTACGAGCAGTACTTC. Encoded protein: CASSFLVSSYEQYF.

The chain couples TRBV7-2 to TRBJ2-7, with 9 nucleotides matching TRBD2. Germline CDR1 reads SGHTA; CDR2 reads FQGNSA. J lost 2 bases, V lost 5 bases, and 7 bases had no gene match. CDR3 length: 15 residues. DNA of the CDR3: TGTGCCAGCAGCCTGACTAGCGGCGATCCCTACGAGCAGTACGTC. Protein product: CASSLTSGDPYEQYV.

This clonotype was observed a handful of times. This chain joins TRBV6-5 and TRBJ2-7; 7 bases map to TRBD1. The CDR3 loop spans 15 amino acids. V was pared by 0 bases and J by 5 bases, with 7 bases of the junction left unmatched. CDR1 and CDR2 from the germline V gene are MNHEY and SVGAGI. The CDR3 DNA is TGTGCCAGCAGTTACTCGATTCAGGGGGACAACGAGCAGTACTTC. Protein sequence: CASSYSIQGDNEQYF.

Only a few counts were recorded for this clonotype. The chain employs TRBV3-1 and TRBJ1-1; TRBD1 might be the D (5 bases). Germline values: CDR1 LGHDT, CDR2 YNNKEL (reference sequence). V was shortened by 3 bases and J by 0 bases, with 11 bases between the two germline ends. This CDR3 is built from 15 residues. CDR3 loop: CASSQGTAMNTEAFF. The CDR3 DNA follows: TGTGCCAGCAGCCAGGGGACTGCGATGAACACTGAAGCTTTCTTT.

The chain links TRBV15 to TRBJ1-6; 10 nucleotides align to TRBD1. Per the germline V gene, CDR1 is LNHNV and CDR2 is YYDKDF (reference sequence). CDR3 length: 15 amino acids. Trimming at V came to 5 bases and at J to 8 bases, leaving 6 bases not matched to a gene. DNA for the CDR3: TGTGCCACCAGCTCAAGGGGACAGGGGTATTCACCCCTCCACTTT. It translates to CATSSRGQGYSPLHF.

This clonotype showed up just a few times. J is TRBJ2-1 and V is TRBV2; D remains ambiguous. The V end was cut by 0 bases, the J end by 0 bases, with 6 bases between. CDR3 length equals 15 residues. Germline V CDR1 and CDR2: SNHLY, FYNNEI. Here the CDR3 reads CASSEARISYNEQFF. CDR3 in DNA: TGTGCCAGCAGTGAAGCGAGAATCTCCTACAATGAGCAGTTCTTC. Full variable domain (rest looked up from reference TRBV2 and TRBJ2-1): EPEVTQTPSHQVTQMGQEVILRCVPISNHLYFYWYRQILGQKVEFLVSFYNNEISEKSEIFDDQFSVERPDGSNFTLKIRSTKLEDSAMYFCASSEARISYNEQFFGPGTRLTVL.

This clonotype has more than one count but fewer than ten. The V call is TRBV27, the J call TRBJ2-7, with 8 bases identical to TRBD2. Germline assignment: CDR1 MNHEY and CDR2 SMNVEV (reference sequence). V lost 6 bases and J lost 6; bases outside the gene matches: 7. The CDR3 runs 13 residues. This chain's CDR3 is CASRPGLAREQYF. In nucleotides, the CDR3 is TGTGCCAGCAGACCAGGACTAGCTCGCGAGCAGTACTTC.

V is TRBV6-4 and J is TRBJ2-7; 7 nucleotides match TRBD1. V shed 5 bases and J 3 bases; nucleotides not matched to a gene: 10. The CDR3 has 15 residues. Germline CDR1 is MRHNA and CDR2 is SNTAGT. The CDR3 is CASSWTGMPVYEQYF. The CDR3 DNA sequence: TGTGCCAGCAGTTGGACAGGAATGCCCGTCTACGAGCAGTACTTC.

The chain recombines TRBV28 with TRBJ2-3, with TRBD2 matching over 8 bases. Germline CDR1 and CDR2: MDHEN and SYDVKM. The CDR3 has 15 residues. The V and J ends lost 10 bases and 3 bases, in that order; junction bases with no gene match: 12. The CDR3 region is CATGRGTRITDTQYF. The CDR3, as DNA: TGTGCCACCGGCCGCGGGACTAGGATTACAGATACGCAGTATTTT.

The CDR3 DNA follows: TGTGCCATCAGCGGACAGGGGAACACCGGGGAGCTGTTTTTT. This translates into CAISGQGNTGELFF. The V and J genes are TRBV10-3 and TRBJ2-2, with 8 bases lining up with TRBD1. J was trimmed by 1 base and V by 6 bases; bases with no gene match: 1. This CDR3 is 14 amino acids long. Germline values: CDR1 ENHRY, CDR2 SYGVKD.

This clonotype was seen repeatedly, ten times or more. The V and J genes are TRBV7-8 and TRBJ1-2; D uncertain. Deletions cut 2 bases from V and 0 bases from J, with 4 bases between. The CDR3 is made up of 13 amino acids. The V gene's germline CDR1 is SGHVS and CDR2 FQNEAQ. The CDR3 DNA reads TGTGCCAGCAGCTTACTCTCTAACTATGGCTACACCTTC. This gives the protein CASSLLSNYGYTF.

The J gene is TRBJ2-6, the V gene TRBV10-3; unclear D gene. Trimming pared 0 bases from V and 0 bases from J, leaving 9 bases between. The CDR3 totals 17 residues. Germline CDR1 and CDR2: ENHRY and SYGVKD. The CDR3 region is CAISESKGNSGANVLTF. Here the CDR3 DNA reads TGTGCCATCAGTGAGTCGAAAGGAAACTCTGGGGCCAACGTCCTGACTTTC.

V usage is TRBV5-4 and J usage is TRBJ2-7; possibly TRBD1 for D (6 bases). Trimming took off 2 bases at V and 3 bases at J, with 9 bases between the two ends. CDR1 and CDR2 (germline): SGHNT, YYREEE (reference sequence). The CDR3 length is 13 residues. The chain's CDR3 is CASSFKGVYEQYF. The CDR3 DNA reads TGTGCCAGCAGCTTTAAGGGGGTCTACGAGCAGTACTTC.

This clonotype was seen repeatedly, ten times or more. The chain couples TRBV12-3 or TRBV12-4 to TRBJ2-7, with no clear D. This CDR3 is 11 amino acids long. The V end was cut by 1 base, the J end by 6 bases, with 4 bases between. The CDR3 here is CASSLEGEQYF. The CDR3 bases are TGTGCCAGCAGTTTAGAAGGCGAGCAGTACTTC.

V usage is TRBV5-1 and J usage is TRBJ1-3; D unclear. The germline V and J ends were trimmed by 0 bases and 3 bases, with 7 bases remaining between them. CDR3 length equals 14 residues. Germline loops: CDR1 SGHRS, CDR2 YFSETQ. The CDR3 nucleotides are TGCGCCAGCAGCTTGGAAGGGATTGGAAACACCATATATTTT. Residues: CASSLEGIGNTIYF.

In this sample, this clonotype turned up a few times. This rearrangement joins TRBV5-4 to TRBJ2-7, with D possibly matching TRBD1 (5 bases). V was pared by 2 bases and J by 13 bases, with 16 bases between. Germline V lookup: CDR1 SGHNT, CDR2 YYREEE (reference sequence). This CDR3 has 12 amino acids. CDR3 DNA: TGTGCCAGCAGCTTCCGGCAGGGTGATTTTTACTTC. It translates to CASSFRQGDFYF.

The J gene is TRBJ2-1, the V gene TRBV12-3 or TRBV12-4; no firm D call. V lost 2 bases, J lost 9 bases, and 8 bases lay in between. The CDR3 contains 12 residues. This chain's CDR3 is CASSLWMGEQFF. CDR3 bases: TGTGCCAGCAGTTTATGGATGGGTGAGCAGTTCTTC.

J is TRBJ1-2 and V is TRBV15, with D unclear. The CDR3 loop spans 13 amino acids. Germline V gives CDR1 LNHNV, CDR2 YYDKDF (reference sequence). Trimming shortened V by 0 bases and J by 8 bases, and 10 bases separated the two germline ends. The CDR3: CATSREVGEGYTF. Written as DNA, the CDR3 is TGTGCCACCAGCAGAGAAGTCGGGGAAGGCTACACCTTC.

In its sample, this clonotype was seen many times. The V call is TRBV19, the J call TRBJ1-5, with D perhaps TRBD1 (5 bases). Trimming pared 3 bases from V and 1 base from J, leaving 13 bases between. CDR3 length equals 16 residues. Germline assignment: CDR1 LNHDA and CDR2 SQIVND (reference sequence). CDR3 nucleotide sequence: TGTGCCAGTAGTATTTTGCGGGGGATCAGCAATCAGCCCCAGCATTTT. Translated, it gives CASSILRGISNQPQHF.

This clonotype came up many times. The V call is TRBV7-2, the J call TRBJ2-5, with D perhaps matching TRBD1 or TRBD2 (5 bases each). Germline CDR1 is SGHTA and CDR2 is FQGNSA. Trimming left V 0 bases short and J 4 bases short, with 12 bases between. CDR3 size: 15 residues. CDR3 coding DNA: TGTGCCAGCAGCTTAGCAGCGGACAACAGAGAGACCCAGTACTTC. This gives the protein CASSLAADNRETQYF. The full variable domain, its missing parts supplied by reference TRBV7-2 and TRBJ2-5, is GAGVSQSPSNKVTEKGKDVELRCDPISGHTALYWYRQSLGQGLEFLIYFQGNSAPDKSGLPSDRFSAERTGGSVSTLTIQRTQQEDSAVYLCASSLAADNRETQYFGPGTRLLVL.

The sample holds a few counts of this clonotype. The chain has TRBV6-2 or TRBV6-3 and TRBJ2-1; TRBD2 aligns across 10 bases. CDR3 length: 16 amino acids. The germline V gene has CDR1 MNHEY and CDR2 SVGEGT. Trimming took 0 bases from V and 8 from J; bases not matched to a gene: 7. CDR3 nucleotides: TGTGCCAGCAGTTACTCGGTTTTAGCGGGAGGTTATGAGCAGTTCTTC. As protein: CASSYSVLAGGYEQFF.

J is TRBJ2-7 and V is TRBV7-6, with 13 nucleotides matching TRBD2. The CDR3 extends over 18 amino acids. V lost 0 bases, J lost 1 base, and 6 bases stayed unmatched. The germline gives CDR1 SGHVS, CDR2 FNYEAQ. The CDR3 is CASSLASLLAGGSYEQYF. CDR3 nucleotide sequence: TGTGCCAGCAGCTTAGCGAGTTTACTAGCGGGAGGGTCCTACGAGCAGTACTTC.